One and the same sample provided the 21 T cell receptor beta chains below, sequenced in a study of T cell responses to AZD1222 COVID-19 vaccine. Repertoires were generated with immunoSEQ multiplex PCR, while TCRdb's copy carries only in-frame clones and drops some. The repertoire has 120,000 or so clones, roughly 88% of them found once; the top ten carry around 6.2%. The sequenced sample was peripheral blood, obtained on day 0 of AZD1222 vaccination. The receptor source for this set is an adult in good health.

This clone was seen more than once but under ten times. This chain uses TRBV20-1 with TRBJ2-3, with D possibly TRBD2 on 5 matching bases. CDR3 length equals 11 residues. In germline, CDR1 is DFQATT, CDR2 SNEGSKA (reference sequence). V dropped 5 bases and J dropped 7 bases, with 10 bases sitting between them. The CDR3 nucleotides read TGCAGTGCTCCGGACTCTTATACGCAGTATTTT. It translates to CSAPDSYTQYF.

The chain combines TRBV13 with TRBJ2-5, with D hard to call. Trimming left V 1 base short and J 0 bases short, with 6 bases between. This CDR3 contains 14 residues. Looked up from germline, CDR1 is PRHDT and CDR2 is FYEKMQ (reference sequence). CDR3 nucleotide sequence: TGTGCCAGCAGCTTAGAGGCAAACCAAGAGACCCAGTACTTC. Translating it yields CASSLEANQETQYF.

This CDR3 reads CASSKGTASGNTIYF. CDR3 coding DNA: TGTGCCAGCAGCAAGGGGACAGCCTCTGGAAACACCATATATTTT. V gene TRBV9 combines with J gene TRBJ1-3; 7 bases fit TRBD1. The germline CDR1 and CDR2 sequences are SGDLS and YYNGEE. This CDR3 contains 15 residues. V gave up 4 bases and J gave up 0 bases; unmatched junction bases: 4.

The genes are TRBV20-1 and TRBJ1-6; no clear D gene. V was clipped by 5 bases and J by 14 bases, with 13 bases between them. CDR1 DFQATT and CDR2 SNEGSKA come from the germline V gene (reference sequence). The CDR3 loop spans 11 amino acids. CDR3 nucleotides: TGCAGTGCTTTGGCCCTCGCATCCCTCCACTTT. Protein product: CSALALASLHF.

CDR3 nucleotide sequence: TGTGCCAGCAGTGAAGAGGGACGATCACCCCTCCACTTT. Amino acid sequence: CASSEEGRSPLHF. The V and J genes are TRBV6-1 and TRBJ1-6, with D possibly being TRBD1 (5 bases). V was shortened by 1 base and J by 10 bases, with 8 bases between the two germline ends. The CDR3 loop spans 13 amino acids. Germline V CDR1 and CDR2: MNHNS, SASEGT.

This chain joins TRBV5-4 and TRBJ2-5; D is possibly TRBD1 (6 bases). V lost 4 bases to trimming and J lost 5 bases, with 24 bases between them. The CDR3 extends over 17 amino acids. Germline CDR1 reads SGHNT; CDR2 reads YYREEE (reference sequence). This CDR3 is CASSHPQRGRGRETQYF. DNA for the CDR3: TGTGCCAGCAGCCACCCCCAGCGCGGCAGGGGCCGGGAGACCCAGTACTTC.

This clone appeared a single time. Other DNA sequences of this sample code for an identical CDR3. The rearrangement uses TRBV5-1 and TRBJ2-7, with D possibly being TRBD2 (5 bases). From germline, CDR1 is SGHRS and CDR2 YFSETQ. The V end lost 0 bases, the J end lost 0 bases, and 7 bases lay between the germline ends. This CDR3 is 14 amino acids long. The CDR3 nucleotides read TGCGCCAGCAGCTTGGGAGGGAACTCCTACGAGCAGTACTTC. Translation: CASSLGGNSYEQYF.

This CDR3 reads CASSRDTSYEQYF. CDR3 DNA sequence: TGTGCCAGCTCGCGGGACACTAGCTACGAGCAGTACTTC. The J gene is TRBJ2-7, the V gene TRBV18; perhaps D is TRBD1 or TRBD2 (6 bases each). Germline V gives CDR1 KGHSH, CDR2 LQKENI. CDR3 length: 13 amino acids. With 6 bases removed from V and 3 bases from J, the gap between germline ends came to 12 bases.

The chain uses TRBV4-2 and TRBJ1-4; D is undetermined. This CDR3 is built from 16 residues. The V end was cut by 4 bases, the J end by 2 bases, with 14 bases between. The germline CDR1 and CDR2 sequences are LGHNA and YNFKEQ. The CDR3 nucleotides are TGTGCCAGCAGCCGCAATGATGGGAACACTAATGAAAAACTGTTTTTT. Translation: CASSRNDGNTNEKLFF.

The CDR3 DNA reads TGTGCCAGCAGCGACAGGGCTAGCAATCAGCCCCAGCATTTT. This codes for CASSDRASNQPQHF. The chain employs TRBV9 and TRBJ1-5; D is possibly TRBD1 (6 bases). This CDR3 is built from 14 residues. Germline V CDR1 and CDR2: SGDLS, YYNGEE. V dropped 3 bases and J dropped 0 bases, with 7 bases sitting between them.

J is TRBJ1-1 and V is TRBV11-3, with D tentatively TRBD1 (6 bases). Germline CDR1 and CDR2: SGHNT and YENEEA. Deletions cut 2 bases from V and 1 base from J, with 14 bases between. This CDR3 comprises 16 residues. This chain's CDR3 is CASSLSFRQENTEAFF. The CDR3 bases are TGTGCCAGCAGCTTATCTTTCCGACAGGAGAACACTGAAGCTTTCTTT.

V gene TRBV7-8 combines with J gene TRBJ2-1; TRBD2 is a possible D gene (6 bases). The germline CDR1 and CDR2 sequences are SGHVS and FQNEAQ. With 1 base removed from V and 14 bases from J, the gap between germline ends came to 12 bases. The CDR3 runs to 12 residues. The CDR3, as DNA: TGTGCCAGCAGCTTAGTGGGGGGTGGAGAGTTCTTC. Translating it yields CASSLVGGGEFF.

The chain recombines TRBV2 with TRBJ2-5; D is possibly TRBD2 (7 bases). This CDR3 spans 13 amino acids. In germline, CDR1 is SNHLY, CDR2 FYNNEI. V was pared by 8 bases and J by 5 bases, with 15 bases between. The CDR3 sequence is CASPWEGGETQYF. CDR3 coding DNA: TGTGCCAGCCCCTGGGAGGGGGGTGAGACCCAGTACTTC.

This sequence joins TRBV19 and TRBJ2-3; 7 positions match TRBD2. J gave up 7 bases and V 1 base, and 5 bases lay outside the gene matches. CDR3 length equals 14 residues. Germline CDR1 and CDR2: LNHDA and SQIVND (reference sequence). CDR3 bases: TGTGCCAGTAGTATAGTCCCGGGGGGAAATACGCAGTATTTT. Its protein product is CASSIVPGGNTQYF.

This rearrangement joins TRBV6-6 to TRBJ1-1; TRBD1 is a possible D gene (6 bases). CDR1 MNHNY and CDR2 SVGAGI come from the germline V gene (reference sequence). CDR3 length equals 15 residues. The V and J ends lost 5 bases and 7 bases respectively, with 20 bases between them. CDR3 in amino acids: CASSQSTRDIVEAFF. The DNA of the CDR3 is TGTGCCAGCAGTCAAAGTACCCGGGACATAGTTGAAGCTTTCTTT.

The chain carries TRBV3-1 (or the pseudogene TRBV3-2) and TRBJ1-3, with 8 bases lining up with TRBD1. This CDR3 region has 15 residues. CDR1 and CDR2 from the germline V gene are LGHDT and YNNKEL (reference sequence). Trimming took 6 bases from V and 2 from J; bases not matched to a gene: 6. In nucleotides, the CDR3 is TGTGCCAGCAGACAGCAGGGGGCACCTGGAAACACCATATATTTT. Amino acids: CASRQQGAPGNTIYF.

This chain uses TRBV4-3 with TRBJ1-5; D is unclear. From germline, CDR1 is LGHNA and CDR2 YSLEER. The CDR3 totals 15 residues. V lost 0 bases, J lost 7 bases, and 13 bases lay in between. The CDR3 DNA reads TGCGCCAGCAGCCAAGATATCACCGCGAGACAGCCCCAGCATTTT. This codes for CASSQDITARQPQHF.

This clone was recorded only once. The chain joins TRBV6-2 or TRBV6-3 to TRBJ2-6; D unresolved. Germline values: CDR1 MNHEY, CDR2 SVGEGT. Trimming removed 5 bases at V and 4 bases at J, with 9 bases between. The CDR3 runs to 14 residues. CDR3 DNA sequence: TGTGCCAGCAGTCAGATTCGAGGGGCCAACGTCCTGACTTTC. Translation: CASSQIRGANVLTF.

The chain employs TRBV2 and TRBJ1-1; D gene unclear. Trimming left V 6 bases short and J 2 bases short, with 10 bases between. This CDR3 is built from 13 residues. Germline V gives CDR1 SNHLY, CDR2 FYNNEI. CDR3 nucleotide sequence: TGTGCCAGCAGGGTGGCAGCAAACACTGAAGCTTTCTTT. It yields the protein CASRVAANTEAFF.

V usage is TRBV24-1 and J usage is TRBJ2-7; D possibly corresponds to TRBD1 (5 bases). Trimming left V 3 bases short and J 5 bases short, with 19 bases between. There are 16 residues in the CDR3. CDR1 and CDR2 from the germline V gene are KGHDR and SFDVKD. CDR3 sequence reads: CATSDPTRGAIHEQYF. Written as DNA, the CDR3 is TGTGCCACCAGTGATCCCACCCGTGGGGCAATCCACGAGCAGTACTTC.

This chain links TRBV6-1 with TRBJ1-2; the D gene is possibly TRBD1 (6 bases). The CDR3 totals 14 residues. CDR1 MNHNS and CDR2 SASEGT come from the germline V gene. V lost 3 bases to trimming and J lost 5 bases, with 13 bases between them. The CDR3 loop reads CASSEAGATYGYTF. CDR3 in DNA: TGTGCCAGCAGTGAGGCAGGGGCGACTTATGGCTACACCTTC.